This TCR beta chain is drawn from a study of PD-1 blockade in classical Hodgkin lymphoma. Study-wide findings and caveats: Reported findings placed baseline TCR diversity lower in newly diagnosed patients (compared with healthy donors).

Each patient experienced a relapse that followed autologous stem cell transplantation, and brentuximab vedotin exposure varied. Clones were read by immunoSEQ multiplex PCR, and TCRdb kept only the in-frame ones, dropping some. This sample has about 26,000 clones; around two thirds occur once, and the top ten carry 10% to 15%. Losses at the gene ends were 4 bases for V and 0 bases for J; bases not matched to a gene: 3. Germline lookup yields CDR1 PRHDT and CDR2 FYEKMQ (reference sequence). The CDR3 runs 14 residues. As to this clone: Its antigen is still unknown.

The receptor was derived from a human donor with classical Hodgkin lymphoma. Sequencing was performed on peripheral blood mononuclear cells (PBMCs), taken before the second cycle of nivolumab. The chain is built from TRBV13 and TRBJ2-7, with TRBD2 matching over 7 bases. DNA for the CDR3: TGTGCCAGCAGCTGGCGGGACTACTCCTACGAGCAGTACTTC. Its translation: CASSWRDYSYEQYF. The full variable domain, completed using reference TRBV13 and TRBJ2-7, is AAGVIQSPRHLIKEKRETATLKCYPIPRHDTVYWYQQGPGQDPQFLISFYEKMQSDKGSIPDRFSAQQFSDYHSELNMSSLELGDSALYFCASSWRDYSYEQYFGPGTRLTVT.